This is a list of T cell receptor beta chains from one sample in a study of graft-versus-host responses after intestinal transplantation. The repertoire was sequenced with immunoSEQ multiplex PCR; TCRdb's copy has only in-frame clones and lacks some. The repertoire holds around 97,000 clones, with approximately 90% as singletons. No antigen has been identified for these receptors. Material: unstimulated CD8+ T cells sorted from spleen or lymph node cells, obtained before intestinal transplant. The receptors were gathered from a human donor who received an intestinal transplant. CDR3s include the opening cysteine and the closing phenylalanine or tryptophan. The D gene is left open where the match is weak. The size field is filled for only some rows; it gives once, few, many or a size class.

CDR3 protein | CDR3 DNA | J gene | D gene | V gene | clone size
CASSLLEDHSTDTQYF | TGTGCCAGCAGCCTCCTGGAGGACCACAGCACAGATACGCAGTATTTT | TRBJ2-3 | . | TRBV11-2 | .
CSVENEGHDWVNTEAFF | TGCAGCGTTGAAAACGAGGGGCATGACTGGGTGAACACTGAAGCTTTCTTT | TRBJ1-1 | . | TRBV29-1 | .
CASSVEDQGVNEKLFF | TGTGCCAGCAGCGTAGAGGATCAGGGCGTGAATGAAAAACTGTTTTTT | TRBJ1-4 | . | TRBV9 | few
CASSLEPIPRSEAFF | TGCGCCAGCAGCTTGGAACCAATCCCCAGGAGCGAAGCTTTCTTT | TRBJ1-1 | . | TRBV5-1 | .
CASSFVLRSGGNEQFF | TGTGCCAGCAGCTTTGTCTTGCGGAGCGGGGGCAATGAGCAGTTCTTC | TRBJ2-1 | TRBD2 | TRBV13 | once
CASSRGQGGYEQYF | TGTGCCAGCAGTCGGGGACAGGGGGGGTACGAGCAGTACTTC | TRBJ2-7 | TRBD1 | TRBV2 | .
CASSLSPSTGTYGYTF | TGTGCCAGCAGTTTATCCCCGTCAACAGGGACCTATGGCTACACCTTC | TRBJ1-2 | . | TRBV28 | .
CASSLSLWGYNEQFF | TGCGCCAGCAGCTTGTCCCTCTGGGGCTACAATGAGCAGTTCTTC | TRBJ2-1 | . | TRBV5-1 | .
CSGDGEAFF | TGCAGCGGGGACGGAGAAGCTTTCTTT | TRBJ1-1 | . | TRBV29-1 | .
CASSSASGIGTDTQYF | TGTGCCAGCAGTTCAGCTAGCGGGATAGGCACAGATACGCAGTATTTT | TRBJ2-3 | TRBD2 | TRBV6-5 | .
CASSLSGELFF | TGTGCCAGCAGCTTATCCGGGGAGCTGTTTTTT | TRBJ2-2 | . | TRBV7-6 | once
CASSLKGIPTYEQYF | TGTGCCAGCAGTTTAAAGGGTATCCCTACCTACGAGCAGTACTTC | TRBJ2-7 | . | TRBV28 | .
CASSHLLANTGELFF | TGTGCCAGCAGTCACTTACTAGCGAACACCGGGGAGCTGTTTTTT | TRBJ2-2 | . | TRBV6-5 | .
CASGTSGASHRYNEQFF | TGTGCTAGTGGCACATCAGGGGCCTCACACAGATACAATGAGCAGTTCTTC | TRBJ2-1 | . | TRBV12-5 | .
CASSIPSSGGPSTDTQYF | TGTGCCAGTAGTATCCCCTCATCGGGGGGCCCCAGCACAGATACGCAGTATTTT | TRBJ2-3 | . | TRBV19 | .
CSVEPGSVEQYF | TGCAGCGTTGAGCCCGGGTCTGTGGAGCAGTACTTC | TRBJ2-7 | . | TRBV29-1 | .
CASSGTDANEKLFF | TGTGCCAGCAGCGGGACAGACGCTAATGAAAAACTGTTTTTT | TRBJ1-4 | . | TRBV9 | once
CASSGGPETEAFF | TGCGCCAGCAGCGGCGGACCGGAGACTGAAGCTTTCTTT | TRBJ1-1 | . | TRBV4-1 | once
CASSVDSGSGNTIYF | TGTGCCAGCAGCGTAGACAGCGGCTCTGGAAACACCATATATTTT | TRBJ1-3 | . | TRBV2 | few
CASSHGPSGETDTQYF | TGCGCCAGCAGCCATGGGCCTAGCGGGGAAACAGATACGCAGTATTTT | TRBJ2-3 | TRBD2 | TRBV4-1 | once
CASSLWDWGVSRYNEQFF | TGTGCCAGCAGTTTATGGGATTGGGGGGTATCCCGCTACAATGAGCAGTTCTTC | TRBJ2-1 | . | TRBV28 | .
CASSPETGGGYTF | TGTGCCAGCAGCCCAGAGACAGGGGGAGGCTACACCTTC | TRBJ1-2 | TRBD1 | TRBV7-6 | .
CASSSPQGLAEPNEQFF | TGTGCCAGCAGCTCTCCCCAGGGGCTAGCGGAGCCCAATGAGCAGTTCTTC | TRBJ2-1 | . | TRBV7-9 | .
CASGLGETQYF | TGTGCCAGCGGTCTGGGGGAGACCCAGTACTTC | TRBJ2-5 | . | TRBV13 | .
CASSLGTNTGELFF | TGTGCCAGCAGCTTAGGGACCAACACCGGGGAGCTGTTTTTT | TRBJ2-2 | . | TRBV7-7 | .
CASSQAGKGWGTEAFF | TGCGCCAGCAGCCAAGCGGGCAAGGGGTGGGGCACTGAAGCTTTCTTT | TRBJ1-1 | . | TRBV4-1 | once
CASSEESMGSEDTEAFF | TGTGCCAGCAGTGAAGAATCTATGGGGTCGGAAGACACTGAAGCTTTCTTT | TRBJ1-1 | . | TRBV6-1 | .
CASSSDLWGETQYF | TGTGCCAGCAGCTCCGACCTCTGGGGAGAGACCCAGTACTTC | TRBJ2-5 | . | TRBV11-1 | .
CASSQVELAGYEQYF | TGCGCCAGCAGCCAAGTCGAACTGGCGGGGTACGAGCAGTACTTC | TRBJ2-7 | . | TRBV4-1 | .
CASSSGLNEQFF | TGTGCCAGTAGTTCCGGGCTCAATGAGCAGTTCTTC | TRBJ2-1 | . | TRBV19 | .
CASSLALIDYEQYF | TGTGCCAGCAGCTTGGCCTTAATCGACTACGAGCAGTACTTC | TRBJ2-7 | . | TRBV5-6 | .
CASSPRSLGQETQYF | TGTGCCAGCAGCCCTCGAAGCCTGGGGCAAGAGACCCAGTACTTC | TRBJ2-5 | . | TRBV7-9 | .
CASSHPRARGSPLHF | TGCGCCAGCAGCCATCCCCGGGCCCGAGGGTCACCCCTCCACTTT | TRBJ1-6 | . | TRBV4-1 | .
CASSLGSGKPQHF | TGTGCCAGCAGTTTGGGGTCCGGGAAGCCCCAGCATTTT | TRBJ1-5 | . | TRBV6-5 | .
CASSFWLAVGGNSPLHF | TGTGCCAGCAGCTTTTGGTTAGCAGTCGGGGGAAATTCACCCCTCCACTTT | TRBJ1-6 | . | TRBV7-9 | few
CASSEVPGQGAYYGYTF | TGTGCCAGCAGCGAAGTCCCGGGACAGGGGGCGTACTATGGCTACACCTTC | TRBJ1-2 | TRBD1 | TRBV11-2 | .
CASRSGALTEAFF | TGTGCCAGCAGGTCCGGGGCACTCACTGAAGCTTTCTTT | TRBJ1-1 | . | TRBV27 | .
CASSQPGQGPAFGGYTF | TGCGCCAGCAGCCAACCGGGACAGGGACCCGCCTTTGGTGGCTACACCTTC | TRBJ1-2 | TRBD1 | TRBV4-1 | .
CASSLEQGPEAFF | TGCGCCAGCAGCTTGGAACAGGGGCCAGAAGCTTTCTTT | TRBJ1-1 | TRBD1 | TRBV5-1 | .
CASSFGASYEQYF | TGTGCCAGCAGTTTCGGGGCTTCCTACGAGCAGTACTTC | TRBJ2-7 | . | TRBV27 | .
CAWIPYGSGDTQYF | TGTGCCTGGATCCCGTACGGGAGTGGAGATACGCAGTATTTT | TRBJ2-3 | . | TRBV30 | .
CASSISGEGYNEQFF | TGTGCCAGTAGTATCTCAGGGGAGGGCTACAATGAGCAGTTCTTC | TRBJ2-1 | . | TRBV19 | .